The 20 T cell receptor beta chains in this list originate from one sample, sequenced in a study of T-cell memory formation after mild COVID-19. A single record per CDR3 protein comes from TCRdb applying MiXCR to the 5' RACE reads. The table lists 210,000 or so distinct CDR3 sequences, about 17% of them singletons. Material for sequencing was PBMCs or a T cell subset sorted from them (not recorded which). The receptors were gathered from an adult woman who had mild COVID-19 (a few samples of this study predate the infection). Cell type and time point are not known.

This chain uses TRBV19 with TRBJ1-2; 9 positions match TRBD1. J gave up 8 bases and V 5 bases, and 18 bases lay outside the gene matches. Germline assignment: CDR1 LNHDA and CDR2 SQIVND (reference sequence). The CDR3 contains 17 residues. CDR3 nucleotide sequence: TGTGCCAGTAGTCCCCGGGACAGGGAACTTAATTTGTACGGCTACACCTTC. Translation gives CASSPRDRELNLYGYTF.

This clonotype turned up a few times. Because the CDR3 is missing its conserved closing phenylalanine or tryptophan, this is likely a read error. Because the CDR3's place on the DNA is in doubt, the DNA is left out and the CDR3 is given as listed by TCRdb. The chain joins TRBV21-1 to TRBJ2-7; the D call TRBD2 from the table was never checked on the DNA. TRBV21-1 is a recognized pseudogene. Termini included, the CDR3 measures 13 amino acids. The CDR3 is CASSKEGTSGRLC.

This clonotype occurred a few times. The CDR3 spells CASSFMTGGNTGELFF. The CDR3 DNA reads TGCGCCAGCAGCTTCATGACCGGGGGTAACACCGGGGAGCTGTTTTTT. V is TRBV5-1 and J is TRBJ2-2, with a weak D call TRBD2 (6 bases). Trimming left V 2 bases short and J 2 bases short, with 13 bases between. Per germline, CDR1 SGHRS and CDR2 YFSETQ. This CDR3 comprises 16 residues. Full variable domain (missing parts from reference TRBV5-1 and TRBJ2-2): KAGVTQTPRYLIKTRGQQVTLSCSPISGHRSVSWYQQTPGQGLQFLFEYFSETQRNKGNFPGRFSGRQFSNSRSEMNVSTLELGDSALYLCASSFMTGGNTGELFFGEGSRLTVL.

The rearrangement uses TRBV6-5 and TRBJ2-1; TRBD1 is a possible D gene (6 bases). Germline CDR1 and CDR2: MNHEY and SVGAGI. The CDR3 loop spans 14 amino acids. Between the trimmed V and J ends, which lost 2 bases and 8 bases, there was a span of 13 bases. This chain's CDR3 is CASSYTQGWHEQFF. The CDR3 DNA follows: TGTGCCAGCAGTTACACCCAGGGGTGGCATGAGCAGTTCTTC.

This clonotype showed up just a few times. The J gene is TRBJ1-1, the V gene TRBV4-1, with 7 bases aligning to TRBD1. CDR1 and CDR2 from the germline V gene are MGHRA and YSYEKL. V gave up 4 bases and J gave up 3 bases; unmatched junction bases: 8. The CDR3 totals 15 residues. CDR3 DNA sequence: TGCGCCAGCAGCCCTCGACAGGGTATCGACACTGAAGCTTTCTTT. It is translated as CASSPRQGIDTEAFF.

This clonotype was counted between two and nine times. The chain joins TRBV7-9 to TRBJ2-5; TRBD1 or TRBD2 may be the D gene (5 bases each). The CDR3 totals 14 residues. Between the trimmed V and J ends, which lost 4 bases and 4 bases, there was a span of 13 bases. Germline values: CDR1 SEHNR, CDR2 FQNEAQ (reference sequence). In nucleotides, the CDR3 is TGTGCCAGCAGCTCTACTAGTAGGGGAGAGACCCAGTACTTC. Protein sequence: CASSSTSRGETQYF.

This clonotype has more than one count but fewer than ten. CDR3 sequence (DNA): TGTGCCAGCAGCATTCTGCAGGGCTACTACAATGAGCAGTTCTTC. Amino acid sequence: CASSILQGYYNEQFF. V gene TRBV7-2 combines with J gene TRBJ2-1; possibly TRBD1 for D (5 bases). Trimming removed 5 bases from V and 3 bases from J, with 14 bases in between. The CDR3 totals 15 residues. Germline lookup yields CDR1 SGHTA and CDR2 FQGNSA.

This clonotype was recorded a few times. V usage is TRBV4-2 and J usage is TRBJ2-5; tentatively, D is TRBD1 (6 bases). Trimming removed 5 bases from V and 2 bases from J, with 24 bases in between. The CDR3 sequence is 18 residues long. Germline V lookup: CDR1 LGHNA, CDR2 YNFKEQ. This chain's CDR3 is CASSFDRRVASSQETQYF. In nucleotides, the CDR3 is TGTGCCAGCAGCTTTGACAGGCGGGTTGCGTCTTCTCAAGAGACCCAGTACTTC.

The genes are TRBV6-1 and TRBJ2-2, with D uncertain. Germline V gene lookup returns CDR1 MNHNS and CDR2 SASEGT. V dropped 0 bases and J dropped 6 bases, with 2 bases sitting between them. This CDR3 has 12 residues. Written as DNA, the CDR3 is TGTGCCAGCAGTGAAGCATCCGGGGAGCTGTTTTTT. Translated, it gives CASSEASGELFF.

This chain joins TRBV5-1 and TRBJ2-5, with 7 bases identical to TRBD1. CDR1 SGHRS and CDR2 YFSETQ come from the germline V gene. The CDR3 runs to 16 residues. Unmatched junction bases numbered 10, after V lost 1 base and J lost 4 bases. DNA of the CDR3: TGCGCCAGCAGCTTGAGAAGACAGGGTGGAATAGAGACCCAGTACTTC. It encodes CASSLRRQGGIETQYF.

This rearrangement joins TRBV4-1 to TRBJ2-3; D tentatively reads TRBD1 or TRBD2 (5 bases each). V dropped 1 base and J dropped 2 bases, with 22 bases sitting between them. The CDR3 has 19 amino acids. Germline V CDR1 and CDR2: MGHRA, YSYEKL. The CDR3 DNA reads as TGCGCCAGCAGCCAAGGATCTTGGGGGAAAACTCCCTACACAGATACGCAGTATTTT. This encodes CASSQGSWGKTPYTDTQYF.

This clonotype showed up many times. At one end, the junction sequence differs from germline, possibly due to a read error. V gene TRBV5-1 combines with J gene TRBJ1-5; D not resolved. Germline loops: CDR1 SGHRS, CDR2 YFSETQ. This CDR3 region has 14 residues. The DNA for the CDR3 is TGTGCCAGCAGTTTTCTAGATAGCAATCAGCCCCAGCATTTT. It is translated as CASSFLDSNQPQHF.

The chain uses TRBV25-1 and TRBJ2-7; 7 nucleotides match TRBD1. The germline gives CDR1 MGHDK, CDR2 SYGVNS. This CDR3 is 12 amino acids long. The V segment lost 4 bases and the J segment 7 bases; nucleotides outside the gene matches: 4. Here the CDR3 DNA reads TGTGCCAGCAGTGGAACAGGGGTGGAGCAGTACTTC. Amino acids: CASSGTGVEQYF.

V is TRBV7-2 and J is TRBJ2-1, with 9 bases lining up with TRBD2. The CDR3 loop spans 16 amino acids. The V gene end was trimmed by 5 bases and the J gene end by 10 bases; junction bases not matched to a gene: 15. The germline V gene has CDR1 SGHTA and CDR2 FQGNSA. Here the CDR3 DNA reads TGTGCCAGCAGCGACCAATGGGGACTAGCCCTTCAGGAGCAGTTCTTC. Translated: CASSDQWGLALQEQFF. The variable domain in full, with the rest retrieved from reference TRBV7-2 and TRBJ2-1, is GAGVSQSPSNKVTEKGKDVELRCDPISGHTALYWYRQSLGQGLEFLIYFQGNSAPDKSGLPSDRFSAERTGGSVSTLTIQRTQQEDSAVYLCASSDQWGLALQEQFFGPGTRLTVL.

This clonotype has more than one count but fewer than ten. The CDR3 sequence: CASSPGPREGTDTQYF. The CDR3 nucleotides read TGTGCCAGCAGTCCGGGACCACGGGAGGGCACAGATACGCAGTATTTT. The chain combines TRBV27 with TRBJ2-3; TRBD2 aligns across 7 bases. V was clipped by 5 bases and J by 1 base; unmatched bases: 9. This CDR3 spans 16 amino acids. Germline CDR1 is MNHEY and CDR2 is SMNVEV (reference sequence).

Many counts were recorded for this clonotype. DNA of the CDR3: TGCAGTGCTAGACCCGGGCTCTCGAATTCACCCCTCCACTTT. As protein: CSARPGLSNSPLHF. This rearrangement joins TRBV20-1 to TRBJ1-6; the D is unclear. This CDR3 spans 14 amino acids. Trimming stripped 2 bases from V and 7 bases from J, with 12 bases between. Looked up from germline, CDR1 is DFQATT and CDR2 is SNEGSKA (reference sequence).

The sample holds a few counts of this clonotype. CDR3 in amino acids: CSVEESSGGPDTQYF. In DNA form, the CDR3 reads TGCAGCGTTGAAGAATCCAGCGGGGGGCCAGATACGCAGTATTTT. The chain recombines TRBV29-1 with TRBJ2-3, with TRBD2 identical over 9 bases. The length of the CDR3 is 15 residues. The V gene's germline CDR1 is SQVTM and CDR2 ANQGSEA. V was pared by 0 bases and J by 4 bases, with 5 bases of the junction left unmatched.

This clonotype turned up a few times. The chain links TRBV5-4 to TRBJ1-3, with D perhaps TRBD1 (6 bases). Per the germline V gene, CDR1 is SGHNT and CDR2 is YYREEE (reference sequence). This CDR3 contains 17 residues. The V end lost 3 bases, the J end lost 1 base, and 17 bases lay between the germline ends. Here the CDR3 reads CASSSKQTGLSGNTIYF. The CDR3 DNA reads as TGTGCCAGCAGCTCCAAGCAGACAGGCCTTTCTGGAAACACCATATATTTT.

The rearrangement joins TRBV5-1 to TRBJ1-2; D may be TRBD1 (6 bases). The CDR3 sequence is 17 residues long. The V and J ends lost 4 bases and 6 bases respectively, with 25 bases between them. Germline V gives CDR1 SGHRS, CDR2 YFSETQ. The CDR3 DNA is TGCGCCAGCAGCCTCGCCGAAACAGGGCCCCACAGTCATGGCTACACCTTC. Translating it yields CASSLAETGPHSHGYTF.

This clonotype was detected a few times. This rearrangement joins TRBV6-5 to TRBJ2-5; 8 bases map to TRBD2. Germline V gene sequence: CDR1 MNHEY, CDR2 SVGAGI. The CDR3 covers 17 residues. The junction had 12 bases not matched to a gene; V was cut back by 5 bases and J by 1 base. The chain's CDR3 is CASSRGSSGVIQETQYF. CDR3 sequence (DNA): TGTGCCAGCAGTAGGGGAAGTAGCGGGGTAATCCAAGAGACCCAGTACTTC.